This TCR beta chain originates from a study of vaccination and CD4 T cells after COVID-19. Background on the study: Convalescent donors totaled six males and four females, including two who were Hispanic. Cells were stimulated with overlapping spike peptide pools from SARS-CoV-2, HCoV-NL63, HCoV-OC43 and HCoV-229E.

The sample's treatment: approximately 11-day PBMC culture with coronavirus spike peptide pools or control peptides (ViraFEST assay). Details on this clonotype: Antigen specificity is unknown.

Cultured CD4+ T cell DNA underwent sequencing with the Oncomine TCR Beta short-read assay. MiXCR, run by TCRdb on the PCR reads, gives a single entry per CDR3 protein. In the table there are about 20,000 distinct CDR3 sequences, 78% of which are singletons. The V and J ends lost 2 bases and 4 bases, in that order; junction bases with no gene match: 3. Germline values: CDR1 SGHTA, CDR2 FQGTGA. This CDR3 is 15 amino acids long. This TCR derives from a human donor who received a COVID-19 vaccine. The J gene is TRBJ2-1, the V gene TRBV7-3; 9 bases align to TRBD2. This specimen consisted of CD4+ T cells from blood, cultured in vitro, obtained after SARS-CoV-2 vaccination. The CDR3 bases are TGTGCCAGCAGCTTAGGGCGGGGGGGGTACAATGAGCAGTTCTTC. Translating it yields CASSLGRGGYNEQFF. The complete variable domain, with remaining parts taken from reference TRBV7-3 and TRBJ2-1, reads GAGVSQTPSNKVTEKGKYVELRCDPISGHTALYWYRQSLGQGPEFLIYFQGTGAADDSGLPNDRFFAVRPEGSVSTLKIQRTERGDSAVYLCASSLGRGGYNEQFFGPGTRLTVL.